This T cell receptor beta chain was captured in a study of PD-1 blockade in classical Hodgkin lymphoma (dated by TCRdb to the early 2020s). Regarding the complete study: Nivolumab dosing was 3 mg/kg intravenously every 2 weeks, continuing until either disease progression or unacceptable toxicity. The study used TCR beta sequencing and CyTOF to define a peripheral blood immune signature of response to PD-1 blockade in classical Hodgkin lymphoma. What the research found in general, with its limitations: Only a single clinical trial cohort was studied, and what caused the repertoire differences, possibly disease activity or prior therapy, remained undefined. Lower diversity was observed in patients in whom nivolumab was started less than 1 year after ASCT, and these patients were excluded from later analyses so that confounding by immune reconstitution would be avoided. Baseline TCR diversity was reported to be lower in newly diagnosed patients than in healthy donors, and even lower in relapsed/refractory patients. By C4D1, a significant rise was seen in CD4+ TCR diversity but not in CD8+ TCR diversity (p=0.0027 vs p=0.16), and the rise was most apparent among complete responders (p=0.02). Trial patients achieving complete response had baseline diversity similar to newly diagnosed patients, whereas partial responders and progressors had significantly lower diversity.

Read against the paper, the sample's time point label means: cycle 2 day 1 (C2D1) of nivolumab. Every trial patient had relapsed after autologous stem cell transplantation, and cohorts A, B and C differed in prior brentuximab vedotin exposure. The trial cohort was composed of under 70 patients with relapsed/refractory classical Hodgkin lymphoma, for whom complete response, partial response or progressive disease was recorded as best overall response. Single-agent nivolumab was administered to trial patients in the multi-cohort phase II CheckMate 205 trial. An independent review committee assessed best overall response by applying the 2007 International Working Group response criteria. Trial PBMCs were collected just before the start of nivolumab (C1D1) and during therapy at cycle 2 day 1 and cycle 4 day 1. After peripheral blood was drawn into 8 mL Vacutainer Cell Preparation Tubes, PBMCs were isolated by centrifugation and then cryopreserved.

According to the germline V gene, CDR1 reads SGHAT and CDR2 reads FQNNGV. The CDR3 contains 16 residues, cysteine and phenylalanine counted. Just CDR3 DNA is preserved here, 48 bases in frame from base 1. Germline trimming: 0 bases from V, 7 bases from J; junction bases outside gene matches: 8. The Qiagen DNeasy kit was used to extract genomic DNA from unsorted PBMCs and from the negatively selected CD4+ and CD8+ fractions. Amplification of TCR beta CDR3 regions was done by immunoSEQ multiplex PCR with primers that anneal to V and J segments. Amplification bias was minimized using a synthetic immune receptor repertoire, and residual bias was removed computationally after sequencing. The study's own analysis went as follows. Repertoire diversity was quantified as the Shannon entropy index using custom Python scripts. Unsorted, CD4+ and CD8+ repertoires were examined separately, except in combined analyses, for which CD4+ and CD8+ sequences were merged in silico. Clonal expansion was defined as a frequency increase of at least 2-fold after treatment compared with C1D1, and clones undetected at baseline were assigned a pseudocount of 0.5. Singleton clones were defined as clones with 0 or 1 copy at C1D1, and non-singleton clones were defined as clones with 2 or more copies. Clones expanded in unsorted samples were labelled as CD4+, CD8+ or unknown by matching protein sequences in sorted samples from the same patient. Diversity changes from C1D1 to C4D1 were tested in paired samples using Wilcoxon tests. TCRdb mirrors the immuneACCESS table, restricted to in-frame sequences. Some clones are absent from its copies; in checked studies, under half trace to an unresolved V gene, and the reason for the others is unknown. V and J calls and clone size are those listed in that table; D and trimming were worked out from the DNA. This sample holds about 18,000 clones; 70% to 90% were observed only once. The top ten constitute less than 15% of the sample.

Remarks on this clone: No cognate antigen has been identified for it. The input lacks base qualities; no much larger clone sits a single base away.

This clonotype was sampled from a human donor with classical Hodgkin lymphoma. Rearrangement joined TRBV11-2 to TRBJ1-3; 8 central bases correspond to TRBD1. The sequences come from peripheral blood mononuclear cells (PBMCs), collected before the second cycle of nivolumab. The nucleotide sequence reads TGTGCCAGCAGCTTAGATATGCAGGGGGCGTGGAACACCATATATTTT. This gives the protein CASSLDMQGAWNTIYF.